This TCR beta chain was identified during a study of post-analysis software for immune sequencing data. This CDR3 comprises 11 residues. The germline V gene encodes CDR1 SNHLY and CDR2 FYNNEI. V was shortened by 4 bases and J by 12 bases, with 7 bases between the two germline ends. Study-wide points: Controls had significantly higher normalized Chao1 diversity than multiple sclerosis patients. There were about five TRBV segments more frequent in patients than controls, and TRBV5-6, TRBV5-1 and TRBV20-1 were among them.

Unique molecular identifiers were present in the TCR beta cDNA libraries. TCRdb ran MiXCR on the PCR reads and lists one entry per CDR3 protein. The profile shows approximately 570,000 distinct CDR3 sequences, around 40% of them singletons. This clonotype was detected only a few times. Its specificity is unknown. The sequence came from a girl aged 5-17 years with multiple sclerosis. V is TRBV2 and J is TRBJ1-6; D is uncertain. The sample comprised blood. CDR3 amino acids: CASSARRPLHF. In DNA form, the CDR3 reads TGTGCCAGCAGTGCCAGAAGACCCCTCCACTTT.